This TCR beta chain derives from a study of blood T cell repertoires in COVID-19. Study-level background: Some COVID-19 samples were acute and others convalescent; all came from the United States, Italy and Spain. T cells, B-cell-depleted T cells, or PBMCs provided the cDNA or gDNA that served as material.

Assignment of participants to cohorts was predicated upon participant-reported clinical history. Data came from immunoSEQ multiplex PCR; TCRdb stores just in-frame clones and leaves some out. The sample lists 150,000 to 200,000 clones; roughly 89% were seen once. This CDR3 is 16 amino acids long. Trimming took 2 bases from V and 2 from J, leaving 12 bases between them. Germline V gene data show CDR1 as SGHAT and CDR2 as FQNNGV. This receptor was obtained from a woman aged 40 to 50 with acute COVID-19. The J gene is TRBJ2-2, the V gene TRBV11-2, with a possible D match to TRBD2 (6 bases). Input material: PBMCs or T cells enriched from blood (not recorded which). CDR3 in DNA: TGTGCCAGCAGCTTAAGGTTGGGGGGAAACACCGGGGAGCTGTTTTTT. It translates to CASSLRLGGNTGELFF.